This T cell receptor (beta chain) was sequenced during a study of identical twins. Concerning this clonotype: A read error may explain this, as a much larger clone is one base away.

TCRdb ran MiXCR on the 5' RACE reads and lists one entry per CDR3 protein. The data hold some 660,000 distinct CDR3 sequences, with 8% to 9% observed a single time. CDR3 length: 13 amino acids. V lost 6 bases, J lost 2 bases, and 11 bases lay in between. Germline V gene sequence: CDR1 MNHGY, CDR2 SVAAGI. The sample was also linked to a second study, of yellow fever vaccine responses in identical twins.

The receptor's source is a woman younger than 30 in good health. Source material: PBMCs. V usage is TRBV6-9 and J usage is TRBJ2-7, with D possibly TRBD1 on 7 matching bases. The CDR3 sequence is CASRRGTAYEQYF. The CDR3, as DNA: TGTGCCAGCAGGCGCGGGACAGCCTACGAGCAGTACTTC.